This TCR beta chain was obtained from a study of spatial heterogeneity in lung cancer. The time point was: sample taken at primary tumor resection. The V segment lost 3 bases and the J segment 3 bases; nucleotides outside the gene matches: 5. CDR3 length: 15 amino acids. Germline assignment: CDR1 MDHEN and CDR2 SYDVKM. Sample share makes this clonotype large. On each TCR cDNA molecule, a unique molecular identifier was present. TCRdb passed the 5' RACE reads through MiXCR, listing each CDR3 protein once. The repertoire includes about 910 distinct CDR3 sequences, over 10% of them detected once, and around 40% sits in the top ten.

Sequencing was performed on PBMCs, taken at surgery. This sequence originates from a male donor with early-stage non-small cell lung cancer. The chain uses TRBV28 and TRBJ2-7, with 10 bases that match TRBD1. In DNA form, the CDR3 reads TGTGCCAGCAGTTTCGCCGGGACAGGGGTCTACGAGCAGTACTTC. It specifies CASSFAGTGVYEQYF.